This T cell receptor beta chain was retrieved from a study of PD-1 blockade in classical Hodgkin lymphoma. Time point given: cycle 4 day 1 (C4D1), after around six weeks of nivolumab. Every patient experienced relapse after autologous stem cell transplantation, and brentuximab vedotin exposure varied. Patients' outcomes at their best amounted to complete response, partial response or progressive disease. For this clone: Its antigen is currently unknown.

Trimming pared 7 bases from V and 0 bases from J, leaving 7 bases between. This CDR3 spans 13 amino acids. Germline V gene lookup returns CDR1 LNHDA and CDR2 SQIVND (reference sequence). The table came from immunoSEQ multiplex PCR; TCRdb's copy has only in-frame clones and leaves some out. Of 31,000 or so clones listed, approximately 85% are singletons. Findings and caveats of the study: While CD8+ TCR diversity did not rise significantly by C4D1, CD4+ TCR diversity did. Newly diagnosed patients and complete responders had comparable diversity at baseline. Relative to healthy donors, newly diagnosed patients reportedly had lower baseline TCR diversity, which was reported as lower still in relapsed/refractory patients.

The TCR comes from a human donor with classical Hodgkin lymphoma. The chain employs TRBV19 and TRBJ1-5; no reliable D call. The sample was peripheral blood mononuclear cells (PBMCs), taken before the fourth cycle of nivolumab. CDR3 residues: CASTTYSNQPQHF. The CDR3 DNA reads TGTGCCAGTACCACGTATAGCAATCAGCCCCAGCATTTT. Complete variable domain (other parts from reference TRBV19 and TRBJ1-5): DGGITQSPKYLFRKEGQNVTLSCEQNLNHDAMYWYRQDPGQGLRLIYYSQIVNDFQKGDIAEGYSVSREKKESFPLTVTSAQKNPTAFYLCASTTYSNQPQHFGDGTRLSIL.